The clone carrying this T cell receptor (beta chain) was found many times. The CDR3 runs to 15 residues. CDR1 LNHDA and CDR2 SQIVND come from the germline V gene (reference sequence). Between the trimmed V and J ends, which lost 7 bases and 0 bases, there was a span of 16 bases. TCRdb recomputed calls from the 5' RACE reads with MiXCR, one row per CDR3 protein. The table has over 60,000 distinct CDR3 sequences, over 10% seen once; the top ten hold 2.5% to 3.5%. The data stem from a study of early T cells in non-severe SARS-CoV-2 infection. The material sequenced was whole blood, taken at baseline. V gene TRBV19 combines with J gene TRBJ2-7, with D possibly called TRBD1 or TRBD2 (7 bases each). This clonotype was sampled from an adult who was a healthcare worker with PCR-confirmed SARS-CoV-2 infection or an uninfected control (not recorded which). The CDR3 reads CASNPQGGYSYEQYF. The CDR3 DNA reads TGTGCCAGTAACCCTCAGGGGGGGTACTCCTACGAGCAGTACTTC.